This T cell receptor (beta chain) was documented in a study of blood T cell repertoires in COVID-19. Looking at the study overall: COVID-19 samples collected from the United States, Italy and Spain covered acute and convalescent phases. PBMCs, B-cell-depleted T cells, or T cells were the source of the cDNA or gDNA that made up the material.

With 6 bases clipped from V and 7 bases from J, the junction kept 3 bases outside the gene matches. The germline V gene encodes CDR1 KGHSH and CDR2 LQKENI. The CDR3 contains 14 residues. In the original processing: Amplified reference gene primers provided the basis for estimating nucleated cell counts. Sequencing was performed with immunoSEQ multiplex PCR; in TCRdb, only in-frame clones are kept and a portion is missing. D and trimming were read from the DNA, whereas the V and J calls and clone size are those reported in that table. This sample has 200,000 to 250,000 clones, with 88% found just once.

V usage is TRBV18 and J usage is TRBJ1-6; 10 nucleotides line up with TRBD1. The origin of this receptor is a woman aged 60-75 years with acute or convalescent COVID-19. Sequencing was done on a sample of peripheral blood. The CDR3 loop reads CASSQGQGNSPLHF. The CDR3 coding sequence is TGTGCCAGCTCGCAGGGACAGGGGAATTCACCCCTCCACTTT.